The clone carrying this T cell receptor (beta chain) was picked up a small number of times. Antigen unknown. These data are taken from a study of T-cell memory formation after mild COVID-19. Findings and caveats of the study: Confirmation was lacking for SARS-CoV-2 specificity of second-wave clones that peaked on day 37. Later expanders leaned CD4+, whereas day 15 to 85 contracting clones were balanced CD4/CD8.

TCRdb reprocessed the 5' RACE reads with MiXCR, giving one entry per CDR3 protein. The table has over 250,000 distinct CDR3 sequences, about 16% seen once; the top ten hold more than 20%. Sequencing used PBMCs or a T cell subset sorted from them (not recorded which). This TCR was recovered from a man aged 18 to 29 who had mild COVID-19 (a few samples of this study predate the infection). Cell type and time point are not known.

CDR3 sequence reads: CASRVGTGNTIYF. CDR3 nucleotides: TGTGCCAGCAGGGTGGGAACTGGAAACACCATATATTTT. The chain employs TRBV12-3 or TRBV12-4 and TRBJ1-3; D remains ambiguous. V was shortened by 6 bases and J by 2 bases, with 8 bases between the two germline ends. This CDR3 is built from 13 residues.